This T cell receptor beta chain was identified during a study of blood T cells in healthy people across ages. Study-wide results and limits: Estimates of diversity drawn from one million T cells were considered underestimates.

J gave up 9 bases and V 6 bases, and 10 bases lay outside the gene matches. The CDR3 has 15 residues. Per germline, CDR1 SEHNR and CDR2 FQNEAQ (reference sequence). PCR was performed a second time for about 6 to 12 cycles using a sample-barcoded 5' primer and a J-beta primer mix. TCRdb reprocessed the 5' RACE reads via MiXCR and lists one record per CDR3 protein. The sample shows roughly 700,000 distinct CDR3 sequences, approximately 25% of them seen only once. In regard to this clonotype: Its antigen is as yet unknown.

The same data also went into a second study, on T cells of mothers and their children.

V gene TRBV7-9 combines with J gene TRBJ1-6, with TRBD1 matching 8 bases. This TCR was sampled from a boy between 10 and 17 years old in good health. What was sequenced was blood. The CDR3 DNA reads TGTGCCAGCAGGACCGTCCAGGGGGCGCGTTCACCCCTCCACTTT. This gives the protein CASRTVQGARSPLHF. The variable domain in full, with the rest retrieved from reference TRBV7-9 and TRBJ1-6, is DTGVSQNPRHKITKRGQNVTFRCDPISEHNRLYWYRQTLGQGPEFLTYFQNEAQLEKSRLLSDRFSAERPKGSFSTLEIQRTEQGDSAMYLCASRTVQGARSPLHFGNGTRLTVT.